These 23 T cell receptor beta chains share one sample of origin, sequenced in a study of CD4 T cell repertoires in COVID-19. No culture step preceded sequencing of the ex vivo isolated memory T cells. Method: immunoSEQ multiplex PCR; TCRdb's copy keeps in-frame clones and lacks some. The repertoire holds tens of thousands of clones, with 87% as singletons. The material sequenced was central memory CD4+ T cells from blood, taken before the COVID-19 pandemic. The receptors originated from a human donor who had COVID-19.

The chain uses TRBV28 and TRBJ1-1; D remains unclear. CDR1 MDHEN and CDR2 SYDVKM come from the germline V gene. Trimming stripped 6 bases from V and 0 bases from J, with 11 bases between. CDR3 length: 14 residues. CDR3 nucleotides: TGTGCCAGCAGCCCGACGGGGATGAACACTGAAGCTTTCTTT. Protein sequence: CASSPTGMNTEAFF.

The rearrangement joins TRBV19 to TRBJ1-5, with D perhaps matching TRBD1 (6 bases). Germline V CDR1 and CDR2: LNHDA, SQIVND (reference sequence). V lost 1 base, J lost 0 bases, and 10 bases lay in between. The CDR3 extends over 16 amino acids. CDR3 DNA sequence: TGTGCCAGTAGTATAGGCTGGACAGATAGCAATCAGCCCCAGCATTTT. It yields the protein CASSIGWTDSNQPQHF.

The rearrangement joins TRBV27 to TRBJ1-1, with unresolved D. The CDR3 spans 14 residues. Germline assignment: CDR1 MNHEY and CDR2 SMNVEV (reference sequence). V was trimmed by 4 bases and J by 0 bases, leaving 9 bases between them. The CDR3 nucleotides are TGTGCCAGCAGTTCTCCGTCCTTGAACACTGAAGCTTTCTTT. The encoded protein is CASSSPSLNTEAFF.

CDR3 nucleotides: TGTGCCAGCAGTGCCGCGGGGGCGAACTATGGCTACACCTTC. Translated: CASSAAGANYGYTF. This chain uses TRBV28 with TRBJ1-2, with a possible D match to TRBD1 (6 bases). The CDR3 is made up of 14 amino acids. CDR1 is MDHEN, CDR2 SYDVKM, per germline. V dropped 5 bases and J dropped 2 bases, with 12 bases sitting between them.

This clone has a handful of counts. The rearrangement uses TRBV2 and TRBJ2-5; D perhaps matches TRBD2 (5 bases). The last part of the DNA fits TRBJ2-7 better; the J call may be wrong. The V gene's germline CDR1 is SNHLY and CDR2 FYNNEI. The CDR3 totals 13 residues. CDR3 sequence (DNA): TGTGCCAGTGGGGAGACCCTCACCTACGAGCAGTACTTC. It yields the protein CASGETLTYEQYF.

The rearrangement links TRBV5-4 to TRBJ1-1, with 7 bases matching TRBD1. There are 16 residues in the CDR3. V lost 4 bases and J lost 6; bases outside the gene matches: 15. Per the germline V gene, CDR1 is SGHNT and CDR2 is YYREEE (reference sequence). CDR3 sequence: CASSRTLQGVLSEAFF. CDR3 nucleotides: TGTGCCAGCAGCCGAACGCTGCAGGGGGTTCTATCTGAAGCTTTCTTT. The entire variable domain, with the rest obtained from reference TRBV5-4 and TRBJ1-1, is as follows: ETGVTQSPTHLIKTRGQQVTLRCSSQSGHNTVSWYQQALGQGPQFIFQYYREEENGRGNFPPRFSGLQFPNYSSELNVNALELDDSALYLCASSRTLQGVLSEAFFGQGTRLTVV.

The chain combines TRBV19 with TRBJ1-4, with D possibly TRBD1 on 6 matching bases. CDR3 length: 13 residues. Trimming cost V 5 bases and J 5 bases, with 9 bases left between them. Germline V gene data show CDR1 as LNHDA and CDR2 as SQIVND (reference sequence). The CDR3 region has the DNA TGTGCCAGTAGTCTACAGGGAAATGAAAAACTGTTTTTT. It yields the protein CASSLQGNEKLFF.

This chain links TRBV9 with TRBJ1-2; maybe TRBD1 (5 bases). Germline assignment: CDR1 SGDLS and CDR2 YYNGEE. CDR3 length: 13 residues. The V end lost 7 bases, the J end lost 6 bases, and 16 bases lay between the germline ends. The CDR3 region is CASQRDSGDGYTF. In DNA, the CDR3 is TGTGCCAGCCAACGGGACTCGGGGGATGGCTACACCTTC.

CDR3 DNA sequence: TGCAGCGTTGGGCGGGGACAGGGCACCTCTGGCTACACCTTC. Translation gives CSVGRGQGTSGYTF. V is TRBV29-1 and J is TRBJ1-2; 9 bases are a match to TRBD1. The CDR3 extends over 14 amino acids. From germline, CDR1 is SQVTM and CDR2 ANQGSEA. V lost 4 bases and J lost 7; bases outside the gene matches: 10. Together with reference TRBV29-1 and TRBJ1-2, the CDR3 gives the full variable domain: SAVISQKPSRDICQRGTSLTIQCQVDSQVTMMFWYRQQPGQSLTLIATANQGSEATYESGFVIDKFPISRPNLTFSTLTVSNMSPEDSSIYLCSVGRGQGTSGYTFGSGTRLTVV.

This chain joins TRBV9 and TRBJ1-6; 7 positions agree with TRBD1. Germline CDR1 SGDLS, CDR2 YYNGEE. The CDR3 has 15 amino acids. With 2 bases clipped from V and 10 bases from J, the junction kept 9 bases outside the gene matches. In DNA, the CDR3 is TGTGCCAGCAGCGTTAGCCGGGACAGTGAGTCACCCCTCCACTTT. Protein product: CASSVSRDSESPLHF.

V gene TRBV5-4 combines with J gene TRBJ1-2; 7 bases fit TRBD1. Looked up from germline, CDR1 is SGHNT and CDR2 is YYREEE (reference sequence). This CDR3 has 15 residues. The ends lost 3 bases at V and 4 bases at J; junction bases unmatched: 9. CDR3: CASSSGTETSYGYTF. In DNA form, the CDR3 reads TGTGCCAGCAGCTCCGGGACAGAAACTTCCTATGGCTACACCTTC.

The chain couples TRBV7-8 to TRBJ1-1; D not certain. In germline, CDR1 is SGHVS, CDR2 FQNEAQ. This CDR3 region has 15 residues. V shed 1 base and J shed 1 base, with 10 bases lying between them. The CDR3 protein is CASSLVGRGNTEAFF. CDR3 bases: TGTGCCAGCAGCTTAGTTGGTCGGGGGAACACTGAAGCTTTCTTT.

The rearrangement links TRBV27 to TRBJ2-7; TRBD2 matches 7 bases. Germline V gene lookup returns CDR1 MNHEY and CDR2 SMNVEV (reference sequence). The V segment lost 5 bases and the J segment 2 bases; nucleotides outside the gene matches: 9. The CDR3 sequence is 15 residues long. The CDR3 reads CASSQVGGSPYEQYF. CDR3 coding DNA: TGTGCCAGCAGTCAAGTGGGAGGGAGCCCCTACGAGCAGTACTTC.

The chain employs TRBV7-9 and TRBJ2-4; possibly TRBD1 for D (6 bases). Germline V CDR1 and CDR2: SEHNR, FQNEAQ (reference sequence). There are 18 residues in the CDR3. Trimming took off 3 bases at V and 6 bases at J, with 24 bases between the two ends. The CDR3 loop reads CASSLGQDFYGVSNIQYF. CDR3 nucleotide sequence: TGTGCCAGCAGCTTGGGACAAGATTTTTATGGGGTTTCAAACATTCAGTACTTC.

This chain joins TRBV28 and TRBJ1-4, with 7 bases matching TRBD1. CDR3 length: 14 amino acids. Trimming cost V 6 bases and J 4 bases; bases outside gene matches: 5. From germline, CDR1 is MDHEN and CDR2 SYDVKM. The CDR3 region is CASRLTGNNEKLFF. CDR3 nucleotide sequence: TGTGCCAGCAGATTGACAGGGAATAATGAAAAACTGTTTTTT.

V usage is TRBV11-2 and J usage is TRBJ2-7, with 11 bases fitting TRBD1. The CDR3 sequence is 15 residues long. V lost 6 bases and J lost 4; bases outside the gene matches: 8. Germline CDR1 SGHAT, CDR2 FQNNGV. CDR3 sequence: CASREMRDRGYEQYF. In nucleotides, the CDR3 is TGTGCCAGCAGGGAAATGCGGGACAGGGGGTACGAGCAGTACTTC. The full variable domain, its missing parts supplied by reference TRBV11-2 and TRBJ2-7, is EAGVAQSPRYKIIEKRQSVAFWCNPISGHATLYWYQQILGQGPKLLIQFQNNGVVDDSQLPKDRFSAERLKGVDSTLKIQPAKLEDSAVYLCASREMRDRGYEQYFGPGTRLTVT.

Remarks on this clone: Other DNA sequences from this sample encode an identical CDR3 as well. The gene calls are TRBV18 and TRBJ2-3, with TRBD1 identical over 7 bases. The ends lost 4 bases at V and 6 bases at J; junction bases unmatched: 4. The V gene's germline CDR1 is KGHSH and CDR2 LQKENI. The CDR3 length is 13 residues. The CDR3 sequence: CASSRKTGDTQYF. In nucleotides, the CDR3 is TGTGCCAGCTCACGAAAGACAGGGGATACGCAGTATTTT.

This chain joins TRBV6-5 and TRBJ1-5; D not resolved. The CDR3 has 14 residues. Germline values: CDR1 MNHEY, CDR2 SVGAGI. V was cut by 6 bases and J by 7 bases, with 16 bases left in between. CDR3 protein: CASRRGGLGQPQHF. The DNA for the CDR3 is TGTGCCAGCAGAAGAGGAGGGCTTGGGCAGCCCCAGCATTTT.

The chain recombines TRBV7-2 with TRBJ1-2; a weak D match, TRBD1 (5 bases). Germline loops: CDR1 SGHTA, CDR2 FQGNSA. The V gene lost 3 bases and the J gene lost 7 bases, with 18 bases spanning the gap. The CDR3 runs to 15 residues. CDR3 residues: CASSFIGQGGGGYTF. The DNA of the CDR3 is TGTGCCAGCAGCTTTATCGGGCAGGGAGGTGGTGGCTACACCTTC.

The rearrangement joins TRBV19 to TRBJ2-3, with a tentative D call TRBD2 (5 bases). Looked up from germline, CDR1 is LNHDA and CDR2 is SQIVND (reference sequence). This CDR3 spans 16 amino acids. The ends were cut back, 8 bases at V and 3 bases at J, with 21 bases in the middle. The CDR3 loop is CASRLDSGIFTDTQYF. The CDR3 DNA follows: TGTGCCAGTCGTTTAGACTCCGGGATATTTACAGATACGCAGTATTTT.

This sequence joins TRBV21-1 and TRBJ2-7; the listed D gene, TRBD1, was not tested against the DNA. TRBV21-1 corresponds to a pseudogene. The CDR3 runs to 14 residues. For the CDR3, the DNA is TGTGCCAGCAGGGCAAACAGGGGCCCCTACGAGCAGTACTTC. Protein product: CASRANRGPYEQYF.

The chain recombines TRBV18 with TRBJ2-1, with 11 bases identical to TRBD2. Germline assignment: CDR1 KGHSH and CDR2 LQKENI. The CDR3 is 17 amino acids. Trimming took 3 bases from V and 7 from J; bases not matched to a gene: 11. The CDR3 region has the DNA TGTGCCAGCTCACCGACTGCGACTAGCGGGGTCGGTAATGAGCAGTTCTTC. This gives the protein CASSPTATSGVGNEQFF.

In nucleotides, the CDR3 is TGTGCCAGCAGCAAAGGGGGGATGGGACTAGCGGAGAACAATGAGCAGTTCTTC. Amino acid sequence: CASSKGGMGLAENNEQFF. The J gene is TRBJ2-1, the V gene TRBV7-8, with TRBD2 identical over 11 bases. Germline CDR1 and CDR2: SGHVS and FQNEAQ. The CDR3 is 18 residues long. Losses at the gene ends were 5 bases for V and 5 bases for J; bases not matched to a gene: 14.